The 31 T cell receptor beta chains presented below share a single source sample, sequenced in a study of cytomegalovirus exposure and HLA in healthy donors. PCR amplification relied on 60 Vbeta primers (plus 13 Jbeta primers). Generated by immunoSEQ multiplex PCR, the TCRdb table keeps only in-frame clones and is missing some. The sample includes some 110,000 clones, about 75% of them seen just once. Sequencing was carried out using PBMCs. These TCRs come from a man in his forties or fifties in good health and CMV-seronegative.

The gene calls are TRBV5-1 and TRBJ1-2, with TRBD1 identical over 8 bases. The CDR3 runs 14 residues. J gave up 2 bases and V 4 bases, and 4 bases lay outside the gene matches. Germline loops: CDR1 SGHRS, CDR2 YFSETQ. CDR3 nucleotide sequence: TGCGCCAGCAGCGAATGGACAGGGAACTATGGCTACACCTTC. It translates to CASSEWTGNYGYTF.

A few counts support this clone. The junction departs from germline at one end; a sequencing error may be responsible. The V gene is TRBV9, the J gene TRBJ1-2; the D gene is possibly TRBD1 (6 bases). The CDR3 sequence is 10 residues long. CDR1 and CDR2 (germline): SGDLS, YYNGEE. Here the CDR3 reads CASSVGGQAF. In DNA form, the CDR3 reads TGTGCCAGCAGCGTAGGGGGGCAAGCCTTC.

A single count supports this clone. CDR3 sequence reads: CASRASWGVQETQYF. CDR3 nucleotides: TGTGCCAGCAGAGCCTCCTGGGGGGTCCAAGAGACCCAGTACTTC. V and J are TRBV6-1 and TRBJ2-5; weak D call: TRBD2 (6 bases). The V and J ends lost 6 bases and 1 base respectively, with 15 bases between them. This CDR3 has 15 residues. CDR1 and CDR2 from the germline V gene are MNHNS and SASEGT.

Points on this clone: In the same sample, other DNA sequences code for this CDR3. V gene TRBV6-5 combines with J gene TRBJ2-1; 12 nucleotides align to TRBD2. Germline values: CDR1 MNHEY, CDR2 SVGAGI. After removal of 6 bases from V and 4 bases from J, the junction contained 1 base not matched to a gene. The CDR3 spans 14 residues. DNA for the CDR3: TGTGCCAGCAGAGGACTAGCGGGATACAATGAGCAGTTCTTC. It yields the protein CASRGLAGYNEQFF.

V and J are TRBV6-1 and TRBJ1-2, with D tentatively TRBD1 (6 bases). Trimming shortened V by 5 bases and J by 8 bases, and 15 bases separated the two germline ends. CDR1 and CDR2 from the germline V gene are MNHNS and SASEGT. The CDR3 consists of 13 residues. CDR3 nucleotides: TGTGCCAGCAGTAAGAGGACAGTAGAGGGCTACACCTTC. Its protein is CASSKRTVEGYTF.

The chain employs TRBV7-9 and TRBJ2-5, with D perhaps TRBD1 (7 bases). CDR3 length: 14 residues. V lost 4 bases to trimming and J lost 1 base, with 10 bases between them. Per the germline V gene, CDR1 is SEHNR and CDR2 is FQNEAQ (reference sequence). CDR3 region: CASSYQGGQETQYF. CDR3 DNA sequence: TGTGCCAGCAGCTATCAGGGGGGCCAAGAGACCCAGTACTTC.

The chain combines TRBV5-1 with TRBJ2-3; 9 nucleotides line up with TRBD1. The CDR3 runs to 15 residues. After removal of 4 bases from V and 2 bases from J, the junction contained 5 bases not matched to a gene. Germline CDR1 reads SGHRS; CDR2 reads YFSETQ. Here the CDR3 reads CASSLGTGPTDTQYF. The CDR3 DNA is TGCGCCAGCAGCCTCGGGACAGGGCCCACAGATACGCAGTATTTT.

This chain joins TRBV2 and TRBJ2-3; D not certain. CDR1 is SNHLY and CDR2 is FYNNEI in the germline V gene. The CDR3 contains 15 residues. V was trimmed by 8 bases and J by 0 bases, leaving 15 bases between them. DNA of the CDR3: TGTGCCAGCGGAACGAGACTCGCTAGCACAGATACGCAGTATTTT. The encoded protein is CASGTRLASTDTQYF. Based on the CDR3 plus reference TRBV2 and TRBJ2-3, the full variable domain is EPEVTQTPSHQVTQMGQEVILRCVPISNHLYFYWYRQILGQKVEFLVSFYNNEISEKSEIFDDQFSVERPDGSNFTLKIRSTKLEDSAMYFCASGTRLASTDTQYFGPGTRLTVL.

The chain combines TRBV7-3 with TRBJ2-2; tentative D call: TRBD1 (5 bases). Germline CDR1 and CDR2: SGHTA and FQGTGA. V was cut by 3 bases and J by 5 bases, with 7 bases left in between. The CDR3 has 13 residues. The CDR3 sequence is CASSFQGTGELFF. The CDR3 DNA reads TGTGCCAGCAGCTTCCAGGGAACCGGGGAGCTGTTTTTT.

This clone appeared once. The CDR3 spells CASSPGSTTYEQYF. In DNA, the CDR3 is TGTGCCAGCAGCCCCGGGTCCACAACCTACGAGCAGTACTTC. V usage is TRBV11-2 and J usage is TRBJ2-7; D unresolved. The germline V gene encodes CDR1 SGHAT and CDR2 FQNNGV. The CDR3 contains 14 residues. Trimming left V 5 bases short and J 2 bases short, with 13 bases between.

This clone was seen only a few times. The gene calls are TRBV29-1 and TRBJ1-1; D is possibly TRBD1 (5 bases). The CDR3 has 12 amino acids. Between the trimmed V and J ends, which lost 4 bases and 10 bases, there was a span of 16 bases. CDR1 and CDR2 from the germline V gene are SQVTM and ANQGSEA. This chain's CDR3 is CSVVGQGLSAFF. In DNA, the CDR3 is TGCAGCGTTGTGGGGCAGGGTTTGTCAGCTTTCTTT. Filled out from reference TRBV29-1 and TRBJ1-1, the complete variable domain reads SAVISQKPSRDICQRGTSLTIQCQVDSQVTMMFWYRQQPGQSLTLIATANQGSEATYESGFVIDKFPISRPNLTFSTLTVSNMSPEDSSIYLCSVVGQGLSAFFGQGTRLTVV.

This clone was seen only a few times. The chain combines TRBV25-1 with TRBJ1-2; tentative D call: TRBD1 (6 bases). Deletions cut 2 bases from V and 8 bases from J, with 18 bases between. CDR1 and CDR2 from the germline V gene are MGHDK and SYGVNS. The CDR3 runs to 15 residues. The CDR3 spells CASSEPGHRPEGYTF. The CDR3 DNA reads TGTGCCAGCAGTGAACCGGGACACCGGCCGGAGGGCTACACCTTC.

This clone has only one observation. V and J are TRBV19 and TRBJ2-3, with D possibly being TRBD2 (6 bases). In germline, CDR1 is LNHDA, CDR2 SQIVND (reference sequence). CDR3 size: 15 residues. Trimming stripped 2 bases from V and 6 bases from J, with 15 bases between. In DNA, the CDR3 is TGTGCCAGTAGTATAAGTGTTGGGGGGTGGGATACGCAGTATTTT. It specifies CASSISVGGWDTQYF.

V usage is TRBV4-1 and J usage is TRBJ1-6; 9 positions match TRBD1. Germline V lookup: CDR1 MGHRA, CDR2 YSYEKL. The CDR3 consists of 20 residues. The trim removed 2 bases at V and 1 base at J, leaving 12 bases unmatched. CDR3 loop: CASSQTYGTGKKSYNSPLHF. The DNA of the CDR3 is TGCGCCAGCAGCCAAACGTACGGGACAGGGAAGAAGTCCTATAATTCACCCCTCCACTTT.

This clone was detected only a few times. The chain couples TRBV7-6 to TRBJ2-3; 7 bases are a match to TRBD1. The germline V gene encodes CDR1 SGHVS and CDR2 FNYEAQ. The CDR3 runs to 14 residues. The junction had 3 bases not matched to a gene; V was cut back by 2 bases and J by 4 bases. Here the CDR3 reads CASSLWQGADTQYF. The CDR3 region has the DNA TGTGCCAGCAGCTTATGGCAGGGGGCAGATACGCAGTATTTT.

This clone appeared a few times. V usage is TRBV29-1 and J usage is TRBJ1-1, with unresolved D. Germline lookup yields CDR1 SQVTM and CDR2 ANQGSEA. The CDR3 is 13 residues long. V was trimmed by 6 bases and J by 5 bases, leaving 16 bases between them. The CDR3, as DNA: TGCAGCGTCGGGGAGGGAATGGCGACTGAAGCTTTCTTT. Translated: CSVGEGMATEAFF.

The chain couples TRBV5-1 to TRBJ2-1; D might be TRBD2 (7 bases). V was trimmed by 0 bases and J by 6 bases, leaving 13 bases between them. The germline gives CDR1 SGHRS, CDR2 YFSETQ. CDR3 length: 15 amino acids. The CDR3 DNA is TGCGCCAGCAGCTTGGGTGCGGGGGCCCCCAATGAGCAGTTCTTC. Translating it yields CASSLGAGAPNEQFF.

The J gene is TRBJ2-3, the V gene TRBV5-6; the match to TRBD2 covers 7 bases. CDR3 length: 18 amino acids. CDR1 is SGHDT and CDR2 is YYEEEE in the germline V gene. V dropped 2 bases and J dropped 1; count of bases not matched to a gene: 13. This chain's CDR3 is CASSLYTSVAVRTDTQYF. CDR3 bases: TGTGCCAGCAGCTTATACACTAGCGTGGCGGTTCGCACAGATACGCAGTATTTT. The full variable domain, with the rest looked up from reference TRBV5-6 and TRBJ2-3, is DAGVTQSPTHLIKTRGQQVTLRCSPKSGHDTVSWYQQALGQGPQFIFQYYEEEERQRGNFPDRFSGHQFPNYSSELNVNALLLGDSALYLCASSLYTSVAVRTDTQYFGPGTRLTVL.

This chain joins TRBV7-2 and TRBJ2-5; D might be TRBD1 (6 bases). Trimming pared 2 bases from V and 5 bases from J, leaving 12 bases between. Germline V gene lookup returns CDR1 SGHTA and CDR2 FQGNSA. The length of the CDR3 is 14 residues. The CDR3 loop reads CASSLMGAPETQYF. The DNA for the CDR3 is TGTGCCAGCAGCTTAATGGGGGCCCCCGAGACCCAGTACTTC.

The genes are TRBV2 and TRBJ1-2; 7 nucleotides agree with TRBD1. This CDR3 contains 13 residues. In germline, CDR1 is SNHLY, CDR2 FYNNEI. The trim removed 4 bases at V and 10 bases at J, leaving 9 bases unmatched. CDR3 protein: CASSAQGIGHYTF. CDR3 DNA: TGTGCCAGCAGTGCACAGGGGATTGGGCACTACACCTTC. The full variable domain, its missing parts supplied by reference TRBV2 and TRBJ1-2, is EPEVTQTPSHQVTQMGQEVILRCVPISNHLYFYWYRQILGQKVEFLVSFYNNEISEKSEIFDDQFSVERPDGSNFTLKIRSTKLEDSAMYFCASSAQGIGHYTFGSGTRLTVV.

The rearrangement joins TRBV6-4 to TRBJ2-1; D is ambiguous. Germline V CDR1 and CDR2: MRHNA, SNTAGT. The germline V and J ends were trimmed by 6 bases and 6 bases, with 12 bases remaining between them. The CDR3 is made up of 13 amino acids. CDR3 sequence reads: CASSRESVNEQFF. DNA of the CDR3: TGTGCCAGCAGCCGAGAAAGCGTCAATGAGCAGTTCTTC.

The V call is TRBV10-3, the J call TRBJ1-3, with D perhaps matching TRBD1 (5 bases). The germline V and J ends were trimmed by 0 bases and 3 bases, with 9 bases remaining between them. Germline V CDR1 and CDR2: ENHRY, SYGVKD. The CDR3 is 15 amino acids. The CDR3 is CAISESTGRGNTIYF. The DNA for the CDR3 is TGTGCCATCAGTGAGTCTACAGGTCGTGGAAACACCATATATTTT.

The chain combines TRBV5-1 with TRBJ2-1, with 7 bases fitting TRBD1. Trimming at V came to 4 bases and at J to 5 bases, leaving 3 bases not matched to a gene. This CDR3 has 13 residues. Germline CDR1 reads SGHRS; CDR2 reads YFSETQ. This CDR3 is CASSLGQDNEQFF. The CDR3 bases are TGCGCCAGCAGCCTAGGACAGGACAATGAGCAGTTCTTC.

CDR3 sequence (DNA): TGTGCCAGCAGCTTGGACACTAAACGACTTTCACCCCTCCACTTT. This codes for CASSLDTKRLSPLHF. The chain uses TRBV5-4 and TRBJ1-6; D not certain. There are 15 residues in the CDR3. With 0 bases removed from V and 9 bases from J, the gap between germline ends came to 13 bases. Germline assignment: CDR1 SGHNT and CDR2 YYREEE (reference sequence).

This chain joins TRBV6-5 and TRBJ2-3; 9 nucleotides match TRBD2. The V and J ends lost 6 bases and 4 bases, in that order; junction bases with no gene match: 8. Germline V gene data show CDR1 as MNHEY and CDR2 as SVGAGI. CDR3 size: 15 residues. The CDR3 coding sequence is TGTGCCAGCAGCCTGGGACTAGCTGGGGCAGATACGCAGTATTTT. Protein sequence: CASSLGLAGADTQYF.

The rearrangement uses TRBV5-6 and TRBJ1-1, with unresolved D. CDR1 is SGHDT, CDR2 YYEEEE, per germline. There are 16 residues in the CDR3. V lost 4 bases, J lost 5 bases, and 21 bases lay in between. Written as DNA, the CDR3 is TGTGCCAGCAGCCTCCTAGGCACGGCTCAAACGACTGAAGCTTTCTTT. It specifies CASSLLGTAQTTEAFF.

The rearrangement joins TRBV19 to TRBJ1-2; tentative D call: TRBD1 (5 bases). Trimming removed 3 bases at V and 8 bases at J, with 16 bases between. CDR1 LNHDA and CDR2 SQIVND come from the germline V gene (reference sequence). The CDR3 contains 14 residues. CDR3 nucleotides: TGTGCCAGTAGTATTGAGGCAGGGAGGAGCGGCTACACCTTC. As protein: CASSIEAGRSGYTF.

The CDR3 sequence is CASSLGQGARGTGELFF. The CDR3 coding sequence is TGCGCCAGCAGCTTGGGACAGGGGGCTCGAGGCACCGGGGAGCTGTTTTTT. The V and J genes are TRBV5-1 and TRBJ2-2; TRBD1 agrees at 10 bases. With 0 bases clipped from V and 4 bases from J, the junction kept 6 bases outside the gene matches. Germline CDR1 and CDR2: SGHRS and YFSETQ. The CDR3 has 17 amino acids.

This clone appeared a few times. The chain couples TRBV27 to TRBJ2-5, with 15 nucleotides matching TRBD2. The germline V gene encodes CDR1 MNHEY and CDR2 SMNVEV (reference sequence). Unmatched junction bases numbered 7, after V lost 6 bases and J lost 5 bases. The CDR3 is made up of 16 amino acids. CDR3 region: CASRGTSGGNRETQYF. In DNA, the CDR3 is TGTGCCAGCAGGGGGACTAGCGGGGGGAATAGGGAGACCCAGTACTTC.

This clone was recorded once. This chain links TRBV4-1 with TRBJ2-3, with 11 bases that match TRBD2. The V segment lost 0 bases and the J segment 1 base; nucleotides outside the gene matches: 3. The CDR3 contains 17 residues. Germline V CDR1 and CDR2: MGHRA, YSYEKL. DNA of the CDR3: TGCGCCAGCAGCCAAGAGAGACTAGCGGGGCGCACAGATACGCAGTATTTT. The encoded protein is CASSQERLAGRTDTQYF.

This chain joins TRBV29-1 and TRBJ2-7, with D perhaps TRBD1 (6 bases). Deletions cut 3 bases from V and 4 bases from J, with 13 bases between. This CDR3 contains 13 residues. Germline V CDR1 and CDR2: SQVTM, ANQGSEA. CDR3 amino acids: CSVEDMTGYEQYF. The CDR3 DNA reads as TGCAGCGTTGAGGACATGACAGGTTACGAGCAGTACTTC.